Listed here is a single TCR beta chain. Its antigen remains unidentified. These data are taken from a study of T cell responses to AZD1222 COVID-19 vaccine. Study context: Pooling was applied to second doses at about 4 or about 12 weeks. Study findings and constraints: Across spike, vaccine-associated CD4 TCRs were found, dominant at 160-218 and 743-854. Repertoires were obtained solely post-peak T cell response.

Sequenced by immunoSEQ multiplex PCR; TCRdb stores in-frame clones only, minus some. The sample has about 100,000 clones, about nine tenths seen once; the top ten hold more than 1.5%. This specimen consisted of peripheral blood, obtained on day 0 of AZD1222 vaccination. The clonotype comes from an adult in good health.

As DNA, the CDR3 is TGTGCCTGGCGAAAGGTCTCTGGAAACACCATATATTTT. It codes for CAWRKVSGNTIYF. The chain links TRBV30 to TRBJ1-3; D gene uncertain. Germline CDR1 and CDR2: GTSNPN and SVGIG (reference sequence). The CDR3 covers 13 residues. Trimming removed 5 bases at V and 0 bases at J, with 8 bases between.